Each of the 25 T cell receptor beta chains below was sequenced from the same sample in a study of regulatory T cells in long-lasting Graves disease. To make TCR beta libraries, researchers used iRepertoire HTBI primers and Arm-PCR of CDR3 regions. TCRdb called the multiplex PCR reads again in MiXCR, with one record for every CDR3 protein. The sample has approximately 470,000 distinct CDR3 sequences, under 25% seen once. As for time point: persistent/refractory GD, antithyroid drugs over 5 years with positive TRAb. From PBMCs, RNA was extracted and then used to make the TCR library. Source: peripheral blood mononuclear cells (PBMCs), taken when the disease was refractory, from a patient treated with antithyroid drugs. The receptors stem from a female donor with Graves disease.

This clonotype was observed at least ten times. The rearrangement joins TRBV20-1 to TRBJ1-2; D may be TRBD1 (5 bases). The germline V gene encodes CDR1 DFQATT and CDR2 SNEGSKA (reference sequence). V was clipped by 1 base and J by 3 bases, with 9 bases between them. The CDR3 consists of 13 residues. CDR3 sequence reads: CSARVRGHYGYTF. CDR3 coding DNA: TGCAGTGCTAGAGTGAGGGGACACTATGGCTACACCTTC.

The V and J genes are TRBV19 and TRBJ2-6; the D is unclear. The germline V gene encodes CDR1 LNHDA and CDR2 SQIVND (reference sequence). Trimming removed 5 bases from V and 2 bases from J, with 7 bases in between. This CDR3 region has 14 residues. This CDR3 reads CASSRLPGANVLTF. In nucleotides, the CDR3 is TGTGCCAGTAGTCGCTTGCCTGGGGCCAACGTCCTGACTTTC.

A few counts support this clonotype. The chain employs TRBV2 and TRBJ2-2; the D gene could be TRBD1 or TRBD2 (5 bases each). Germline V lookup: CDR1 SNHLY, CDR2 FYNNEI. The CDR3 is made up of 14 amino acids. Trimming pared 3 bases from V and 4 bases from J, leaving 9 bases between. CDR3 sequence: CASSDSGSTGELFF. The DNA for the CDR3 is TGTGCCAGCAGTGACTCAGGGAGCACCGGGGAGCTGTTTTTT. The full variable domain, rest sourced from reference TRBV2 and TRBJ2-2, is EPEVTQTPSHQVTQMGQEVILRCVPISNHLYFYWYRQILGQKVEFLVSFYNNEISEKSEIFDDQFSVERPDGSNFTLKIRSTKLEDSAMYFCASSDSGSTGELFFGEGSRLTVL.

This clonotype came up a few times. CDR3 DNA: TGTGCCAGCAGACCAACTAGCGGGACGCGGGACACCGGGGAGCTGTTTTTT. It translates to CASRPTSGTRDTGELFF. V usage is TRBV6-1 and J usage is TRBJ2-2; 10 bases are shared with TRBD2. CDR1 is MNHNS and CDR2 is SASEGT in the germline V gene. The V segment lost 6 bases and the J segment 3 bases; nucleotides outside the gene matches: 10. The CDR3 has 17 residues.

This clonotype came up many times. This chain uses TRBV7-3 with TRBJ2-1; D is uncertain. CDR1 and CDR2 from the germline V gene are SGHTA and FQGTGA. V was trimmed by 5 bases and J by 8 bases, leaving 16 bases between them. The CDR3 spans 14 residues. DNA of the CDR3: TGTGCCAGCAGCCCTCCGTGGGTTGCGCATGAGCAGTTCTTC. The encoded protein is CASSPPWVAHEQFF.

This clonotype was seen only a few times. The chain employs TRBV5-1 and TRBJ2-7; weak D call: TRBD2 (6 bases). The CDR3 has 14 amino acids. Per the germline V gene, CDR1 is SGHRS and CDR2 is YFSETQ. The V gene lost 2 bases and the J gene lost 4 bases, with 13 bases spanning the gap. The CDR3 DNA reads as TGCGCCAGCAGCTTATCGCGGGATCCATACGAGCAGTACTTC. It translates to CASSLSRDPYEQYF. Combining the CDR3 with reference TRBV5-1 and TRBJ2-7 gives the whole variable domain KAGVTQTPRYLIKTRGQQVTLSCSPISGHRSVSWYQQTPGQGLQFLFEYFSETQRNKGNFPGRFSGRQFSNSRSEMNVSTLELGDSALYLCASSLSRDPYEQYFGPGTRLTVT.

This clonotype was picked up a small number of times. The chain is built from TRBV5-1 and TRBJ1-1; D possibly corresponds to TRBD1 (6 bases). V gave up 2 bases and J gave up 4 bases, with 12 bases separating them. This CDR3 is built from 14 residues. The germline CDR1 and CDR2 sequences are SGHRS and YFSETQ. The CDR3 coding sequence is TGCGCCAGCAGCTTCGGGGGCGGGGGCACTGAAGCTTTCTTT. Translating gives CASSFGGGGTEAFF.

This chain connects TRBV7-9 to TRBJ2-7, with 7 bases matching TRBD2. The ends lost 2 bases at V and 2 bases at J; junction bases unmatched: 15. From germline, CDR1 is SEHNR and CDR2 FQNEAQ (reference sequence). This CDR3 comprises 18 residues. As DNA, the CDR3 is TGTGCCAGCAGCTTAACTGCGACGGCGGGAGATCACACCTACGAGCAGTACTTC. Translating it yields CASSLTATAGDHTYEQYF.

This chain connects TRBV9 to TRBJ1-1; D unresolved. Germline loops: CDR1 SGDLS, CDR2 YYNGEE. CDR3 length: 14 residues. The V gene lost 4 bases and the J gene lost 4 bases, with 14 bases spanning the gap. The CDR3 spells CASSMSAGSTEAFF. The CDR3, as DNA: TGTGCCAGCAGCATGAGTGCAGGATCCACTGAAGCTTTCTTT.

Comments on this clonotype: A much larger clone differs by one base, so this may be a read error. CDR3 nucleotide sequence: TGCAGTGCTAGACGGACAGTCAATTCACCCCTCCACTTT. It specifies CSARRTVNSPLHF. The rearrangement joins TRBV20-1 to TRBJ1-6; a weak D match, TRBD1 (6 bases). From germline, CDR1 is DFQATT and CDR2 SNEGSKA (reference sequence). The CDR3 has 13 amino acids. V was trimmed by 2 bases and J by 7 bases, leaving 9 bases between them.

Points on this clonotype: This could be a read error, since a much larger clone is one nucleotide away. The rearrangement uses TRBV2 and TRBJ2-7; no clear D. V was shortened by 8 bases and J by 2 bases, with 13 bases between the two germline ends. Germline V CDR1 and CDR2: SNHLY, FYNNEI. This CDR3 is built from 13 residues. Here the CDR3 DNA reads TGTGCCAGCGGTAGAGGAATGACCTACGAGCAGTACTTC. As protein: CASGRGMTYEQYF.

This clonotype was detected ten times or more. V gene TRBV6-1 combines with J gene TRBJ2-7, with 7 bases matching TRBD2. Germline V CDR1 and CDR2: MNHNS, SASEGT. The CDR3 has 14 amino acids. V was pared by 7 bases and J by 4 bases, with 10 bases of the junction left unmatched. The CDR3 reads CASNSQGSGYEQYF. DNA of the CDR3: TGTGCCAGCAACTCTCAGGGTAGCGGGTACGAGCAGTACTTC.

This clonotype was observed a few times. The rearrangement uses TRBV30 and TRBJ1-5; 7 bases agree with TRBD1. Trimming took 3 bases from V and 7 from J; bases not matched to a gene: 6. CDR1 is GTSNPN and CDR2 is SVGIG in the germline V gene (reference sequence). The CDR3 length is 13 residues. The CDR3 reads CAWREQGTQPQHF. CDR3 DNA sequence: TGTGCCTGGAGAGAACAGGGGACCCAGCCCCAGCATTTT.

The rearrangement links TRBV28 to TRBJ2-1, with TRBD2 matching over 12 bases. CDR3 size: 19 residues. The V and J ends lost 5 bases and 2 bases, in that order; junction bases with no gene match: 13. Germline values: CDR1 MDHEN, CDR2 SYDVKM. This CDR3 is CASSQGLAGTIVAYNEQFF. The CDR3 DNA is TGTGCCAGCAGTCAAGGACTAGCGGGAACCATCGTCGCCTACAATGAGCAGTTCTTC.

The CDR3 reads CAIRPYGTGAGGANVLTF. As DNA, the CDR3 is TGTGCCATCCGCCCATACGGGACAGGAGCGGGTGGGGCCAACGTCCTGACTTTC. The genes are TRBV10-3 and TRBJ2-6; 8 bases agree with TRBD1. The CDR3 totals 18 residues. The germline V gene encodes CDR1 ENHRY and CDR2 SYGVKD. Germline trimming cut 8 bases from V and 3 bases from J; bases unmatched to any gene: 15.

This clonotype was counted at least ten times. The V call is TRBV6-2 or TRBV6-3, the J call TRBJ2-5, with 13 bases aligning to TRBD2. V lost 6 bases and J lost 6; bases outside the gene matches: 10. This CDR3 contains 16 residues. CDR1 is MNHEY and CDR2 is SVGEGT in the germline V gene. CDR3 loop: CASSPGGTSGVKTQYF. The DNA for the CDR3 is TGTGCCAGCAGCCCGGGCGGGACTAGCGGGGTGAAGACCCAGTACTTC.

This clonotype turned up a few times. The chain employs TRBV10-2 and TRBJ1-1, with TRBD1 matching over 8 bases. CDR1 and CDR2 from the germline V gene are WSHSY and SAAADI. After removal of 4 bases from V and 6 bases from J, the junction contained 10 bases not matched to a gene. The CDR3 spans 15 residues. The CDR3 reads CASSARTGWDAEAFF. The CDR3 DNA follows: TGCGCCAGCAGTGCTCGGACAGGGTGGGACGCTGAAGCTTTCTTT.

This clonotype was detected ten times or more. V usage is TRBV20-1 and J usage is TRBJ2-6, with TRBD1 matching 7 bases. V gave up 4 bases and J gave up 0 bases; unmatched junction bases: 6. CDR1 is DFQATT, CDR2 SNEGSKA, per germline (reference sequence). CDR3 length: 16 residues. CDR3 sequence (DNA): TGCAGTGCTATCGACAGACAGGGCTCTGGGGCCAACGTCCTGACTTTC. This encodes CSAIDRQGSGANVLTF.

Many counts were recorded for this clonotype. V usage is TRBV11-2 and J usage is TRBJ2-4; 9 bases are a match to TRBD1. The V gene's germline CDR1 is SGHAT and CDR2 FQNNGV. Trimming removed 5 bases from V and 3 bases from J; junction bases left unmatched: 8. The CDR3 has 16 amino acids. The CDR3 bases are TGTGCCAGCAGCCTATCAACAGGGGGCCGCAAAAACATTCAGTACTTC. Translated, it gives CASSLSTGGRKNIQYF.

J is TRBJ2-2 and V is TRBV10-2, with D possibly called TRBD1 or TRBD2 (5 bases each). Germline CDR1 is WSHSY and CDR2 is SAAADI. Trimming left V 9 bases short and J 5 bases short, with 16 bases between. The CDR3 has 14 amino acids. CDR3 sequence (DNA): TGCGCCAGTCAGGGCCGGGGCGGAACCGGGGAGCTGTTTTTT. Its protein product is CASQGRGGTGELFF.

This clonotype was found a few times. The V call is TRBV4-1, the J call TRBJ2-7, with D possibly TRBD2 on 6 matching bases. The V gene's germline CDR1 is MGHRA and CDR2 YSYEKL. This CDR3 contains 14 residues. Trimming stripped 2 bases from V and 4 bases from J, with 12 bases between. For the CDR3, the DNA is TGCGCCAGCAGCCAAACCATTAGCGGTTACGAGCAGTACTTC. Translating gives CASSQTISGYEQYF.

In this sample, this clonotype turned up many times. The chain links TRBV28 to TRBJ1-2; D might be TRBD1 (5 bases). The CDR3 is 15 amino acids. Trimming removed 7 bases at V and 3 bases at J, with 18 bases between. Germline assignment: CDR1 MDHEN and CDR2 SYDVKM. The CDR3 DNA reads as TGTGCCAGCACCCTCGGAGGGGTGGCCTACTATGGCTACACCTTC. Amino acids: CASTLGGVAYYGYTF.

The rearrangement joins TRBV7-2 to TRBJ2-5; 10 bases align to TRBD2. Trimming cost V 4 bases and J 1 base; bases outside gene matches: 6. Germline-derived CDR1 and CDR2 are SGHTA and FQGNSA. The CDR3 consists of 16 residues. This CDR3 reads CASSSLAGVGQETQYF. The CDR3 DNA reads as TGTGCCAGCAGCTCTCTAGCGGGAGTGGGCCAAGAGACCCAGTACTTC.

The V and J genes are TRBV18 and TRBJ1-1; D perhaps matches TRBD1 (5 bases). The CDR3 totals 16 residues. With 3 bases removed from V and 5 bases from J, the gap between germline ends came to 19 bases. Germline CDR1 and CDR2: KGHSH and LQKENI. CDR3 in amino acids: CASSPKAPGASTEAFF. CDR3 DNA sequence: TGTGCCAGCTCACCCAAAGCACCCGGGGCGAGTACTGAAGCTTTCTTT.

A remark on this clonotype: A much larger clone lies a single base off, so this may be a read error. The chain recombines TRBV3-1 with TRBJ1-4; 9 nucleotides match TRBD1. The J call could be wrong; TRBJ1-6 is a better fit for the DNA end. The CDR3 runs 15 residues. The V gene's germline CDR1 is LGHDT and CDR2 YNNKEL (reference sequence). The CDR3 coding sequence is TGTGCCAGCAGCCAATTACAGGGGGCTCAGGCCATCCTCCACTTT. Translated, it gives CASSQLQGAQAILHF.